The 13 T cell receptor beta chains in this list originate from one sample, sequenced in a study of T cell responses to AZD1222 COVID-19 vaccine. Using immunoSEQ multiplex PCR, the repertoire was profiled, and TCRdb retains in-frame clones only, with some absent. The sample includes 100,000 to 150,000 clones, 91% seen only once; the top ten take 1.5% to 2%. The material was peripheral blood, obtained 28 days after the second AZD1222 dose. The origin of the receptors is an adult who received the AZD1222 COVID-19 vaccine.

This clone was counted once. The chain joins TRBV12-5 to TRBJ2-5; D perhaps matches TRBD2 (6 bases). This CDR3 spans 17 amino acids. V dropped 0 bases and J dropped 6 bases, with 20 bases sitting between them. CDR1 is LGHNT and CDR2 is FRNRAP in the germline V gene. The CDR3 here is CASGLVWENGGLQTQYF. The CDR3, as DNA: TGTGCTAGTGGTTTGGTATGGGAGAACGGAGGACTACAGACCCAGTACTTC.

This sequence joins TRBV7-9 and TRBJ2-1; 11 nucleotides line up with TRBD2. Per the germline V gene, CDR1 is SEHNR and CDR2 is FQNEAQ (reference sequence). The CDR3 contains 16 residues. V gave up 5 bases and J gave up 3 bases; unmatched junction bases: 6. For the CDR3, the DNA is TGTGCCAGCAGCAGTACTAGCGGGAGAAGCTACAATGAGCAGTTCTTC. Translation gives CASSSTSGRSYNEQFF.

The J gene is TRBJ1-5, the V gene TRBV7-2; D unresolved. The germline gives CDR1 SGHTA, CDR2 FQGNSA. The CDR3 consists of 12 residues. V lost 5 bases and J 4 bases, leaving 6 bases between the germline ends. The CDR3, as DNA: TGTGCCAGCAGCCCCCCTAATCAGCCCCAGCATTTT. It specifies CASSPPNQPQHF.

The chain is built from TRBV30 and TRBJ1-5; the D gene is possibly TRBD1 (5 bases). The germline V and J ends were trimmed by 6 bases and 2 bases, with 14 bases remaining between them. Germline V gene sequence: CDR1 GTSNPN, CDR2 SVGIG (reference sequence). This CDR3 is 14 amino acids long. CDR3 DNA sequence: TGTGCCTGCGATGGGGACGTGGGCAATCAGCCCCAGCATTTT. Amino acids: CACDGDVGNQPQHF.

CDR3 bases: TGTGCCAGCAGTTCGGGGACAGGGGGAGGTTCGTATGGCTACACCTTC. Its translation is CASSSGTGGGSYGYTF. The V and J genes are TRBV28 and TRBJ1-2; 11 bases map to TRBD1. Germline V CDR1 and CDR2: MDHEN, SYDVKM. CDR3 length: 16 amino acids. Trimming at V came to 4 bases and at J to 5 bases, leaving 9 bases not matched to a gene.

The J gene is TRBJ2-6, the V gene TRBV6-1; no clear D. Trimming shortened V by 1 base and J by 0 bases, and 4 bases separated the two germline ends. Germline V gives CDR1 MNHNS, CDR2 SASEGT. The CDR3 extends over 15 amino acids. CDR3 loop: CASSEGNSGANVLTF. In DNA form, the CDR3 reads TGTGCCAGCAGTGAAGGAAACTCTGGGGCCAACGTCCTGACTTTC.

This clone occurred once. The chain is built from TRBV30 and TRBJ1-4; D remains unclear. Germline loops: CDR1 GTSNPN, CDR2 SVGIG (reference sequence). The V and J ends lost 1 base and 3 bases respectively, with 15 bases between them. This CDR3 is 16 amino acids long. CDR3 sequence reads: CAWSGVPGQANEKLFF. The CDR3 bases are TGTGCCTGGAGTGGGGTACCGGGTCAAGCTAATGAAAAACTGTTTTTT.

The chain combines TRBV7-3 with TRBJ2-5; D ambiguous. The CDR3 runs 13 residues. Between the trimmed V and J ends, which lost 2 bases and 1 base, there was a span of 5 bases. Per the germline V gene, CDR1 is SGHTA and CDR2 is FQGTGA. CDR3 in amino acids: CASSLDPQETQYF. CDR3 bases: TGTGCCAGCAGCTTAGATCCCCAAGAGACCCAGTACTTC.

The rearrangement uses TRBV12-3 or TRBV12-4 and TRBJ1-5, with D perhaps TRBD1 (6 bases). Trimming took 7 bases from V and 5 from J, leaving 12 bases between them. The CDR3 is 13 residues long. CDR3: CASTTDRYQPQHF. CDR3 sequence (DNA): TGTGCCAGCACCACGGACAGATATCAGCCCCAGCATTTT.

V is TRBV9 and J is TRBJ2-3, with TRBD1 identical over 8 bases. Germline assignment: CDR1 SGDLS and CDR2 YYNGEE. V gave up 2 bases and J gave up 2 bases; unmatched junction bases: 1. The CDR3 runs 14 residues. The DNA for the CDR3 is TGTGCCAGCAGCGTGGGACAGGTCACAGATACGCAGTATTTT. Protein: CASSVGQVTDTQYF.

This clone appeared a single time. The chain uses TRBV12-2 and TRBJ2-3; the listed D gene, TRBD2, was not tested against the DNA. TRBV12-2 is designated a pseudogene. The CDR3 covers 15 residues. This chain's CDR3 is CASRLGAGYGDTQYF. The CDR3 nucleotides read TGTGCAAGTCGCTTAGGGGCGGGATACGGAGATACGCAGTATTTT.

The chain employs TRBV7-9 and TRBJ2-3; a weak D match, TRBD2 (6 bases). V was trimmed by 1 base and J by 3 bases, leaving 11 bases between them. The germline V gene encodes CDR1 SEHNR and CDR2 FQNEAQ (reference sequence). The CDR3 has 15 residues. CDR3 bases: TGTGCCAGCAGCTTAGGCGGGGCAGGGACAGATACGCAGTATTTT. Protein sequence: CASSLGGAGTDTQYF.

The V gene is TRBV30, the J gene TRBJ1-6, with D unresolved. V was trimmed by 1 base and J by 2 bases, leaving 6 bases between them. Germline CDR1 is GTSNPN and CDR2 is SVGIG (reference sequence). The CDR3 is made up of 14 amino acids. Here the CDR3 reads CAWSDTAYNSPLHF. As DNA, the CDR3 is TGTGCCTGGAGTGATACAGCCTATAATTCACCCCTCCACTTT.